This TCR beta chain originates from a study of Ad26.COV2.S vaccination and SARS-CoV-2 variants. This CDR3 spans 16 amino acids. Germline CDR1 and CDR2: SEHNR and FQNEAQ (reference sequence). V was clipped by 0 bases and J by 0 bases, with 10 bases between them. Described treatment: some 19 received Ad26.COV2.S at low or high dose, single or two shots; roughly five received placebo; per-sample allocation not given. Sample collection was performed on day 63 after the first vaccine or placebo injection. Study-level points and caveats: Researchers cautioned that TCR breadth and depth analyses may have underestimated total T cell responses.

Clones were sequenced by immunoSEQ multiplex PCR, and TCRdb holds only the in-frame ones, with some missing. The data show some 640,000 clones, 89% seen once. Details on this clone: The antigen remains unidentified.

The sequencing here drew on peripheral blood, taken in a trial of Ad26.COV2.S vaccine versus placebo. This chain uses TRBV7-9 with TRBJ2-3; no reliable D call. The receptor was derived from a person aged 18 to 59 who received the Ad26.COV2.S COVID-19 vaccine or a placebo. CDR3 protein: CASSLAGFASTDTQYF. CDR3 bases: TGTGCCAGCAGCTTAGCGGGGTTTGCCAGCACAGATACGCAGTATTTT.